This entry lists 23 T cell receptor beta chains sequenced from one sample in a study of blood T cell repertoires in COVID-19. TCRdb keeps only in-frame clones here, not all; method: immunoSEQ multiplex PCR. The sample gives about 64,000 clones, just over 85% of which show up once; 3.2% is in the top ten. Sequenced input: peripheral blood. These receptors were taken from a man aged 50-59 years with active COVID-19.

The V call is TRBV23-1, the J call TRBJ1-5; 7 bases agree with TRBD1. TRBV23-1 is an ORF for which the function is uncertain. The CDR3 sequence is 16 residues long. J lost 1 base, V lost 0 bases, and 3 bases had no gene match. The CDR3 loop is CASSQSARGSNQPQHF. In DNA form, the CDR3 reads TGCGCCAGCAGTCAATCAGCCAGGGGGAGCAATCAGCCCCAGCATTTT.

V and J are TRBV5-4 and TRBJ2-1, with TRBD2 as a possible D gene (7 bases). Germline CDR1 is SGHNT and CDR2 is YYREEE (reference sequence). The CDR3 sequence is 13 residues long. The V gene lost 4 bases and the J gene lost 5 bases, with 10 bases spanning the gap. The chain's CDR3 is CASSGGANNEQFF. The CDR3 DNA reads as TGTGCCAGCAGCGGGGGGGCCAACAATGAGCAGTTCTTC.

The chain is built from TRBV5-1 and TRBJ2-4; D call uncertain. Germline lookup yields CDR1 SGHRS and CDR2 YFSETQ. The V and J ends lost 2 bases and 3 bases respectively, with 9 bases between them. The CDR3 length is 14 residues. CDR3 in DNA: TGCGCCAGCAGCTTTGGAGAAGACAAAAACATTCAGTACTTC. Translated: CASSFGEDKNIQYF. Using reference TRBV5-1 and TRBJ2-4 for the parts outside the CDR3, the full variable domain is KAGVTQTPRYLIKTRGQQVTLSCSPISGHRSVSWYQQTPGQGLQFLFEYFSETQRNKGNFPGRFSGRQFSNSRSEMNVSTLELGDSALYLCASSFGEDKNIQYFGAGTRLSVL.

The chain joins TRBV5-5 to TRBJ2-5, with no clear D. V gave up 0 bases and J gave up 0 bases, with 9 bases separating them. The germline V gene has CDR1 SGHKS and CDR2 YYEKEE (reference sequence). This CDR3 comprises 15 residues. The CDR3 region is CASSLVVSNQETQYF. CDR3 DNA sequence: TGTGCCAGCAGCTTGGTTGTGTCTAACCAAGAGACCCAGTACTTC.

The rearrangement uses TRBV5-1 and TRBJ2-2; 8 bases map to TRBD1. After removal of 5 bases from V and 7 bases from J, the junction contained 10 bases not matched to a gene. From germline, CDR1 is SGHRS and CDR2 YFSETQ. This CDR3 contains 15 residues. The CDR3 protein is CASRRIQGAGGELFF. The CDR3 DNA is TGCGCCAGCAGGAGAATCCAGGGGGCCGGCGGGGAGCTGTTTTTT.

The chain recombines TRBV5-1 with TRBJ2-3, with 14 bases matching TRBD2. The trim removed 4 bases at V and 1 base at J, leaving 11 bases unmatched. The germline CDR1 and CDR2 sequences are SGHRS and YFSETQ. The CDR3 loop spans 19 amino acids. Here the CDR3 DNA reads TGCGCCAGCAGCCCTCTGACTAGCGGGGGGGCAGTGGGCACAGATACGCAGTATTTT. This encodes CASSPLTSGGAVGTDTQYF.

The CDR3 here is CASSSLRSGGWQFF. CDR3 nucleotide sequence: TGTGCCAGCAGCTCCCTAAGGTCGGGGGGCTGGCAGTTCTTC. The chain has TRBV11-3 and TRBJ2-1; D may be TRBD2 (7 bases). Germline assignment: CDR1 SGHNT and CDR2 YENEEA. The CDR3 is made up of 14 amino acids. V was shortened by 4 bases and J by 12 bases, with 19 bases between the two germline ends. Combining the CDR3 with reference TRBV11-3 and TRBJ2-1 gives the whole variable domain EAGVVQSPRYKIIEKKQPVAFWCNPISGHNTLYWYLQNLGQGPELLIRYENEEAVDDSQLPKDRFSAERLKGVDSTLKIQPAELGDSAVYLCASSSLRSGGWQFFGPGTRLTVL.

This chain connects TRBV4-1 to TRBJ1-4; D gene ambiguous. Germline CDR1 reads MGHRA; CDR2 reads YSYEKL. Trimming took 0 bases from V and 7 from J, leaving 6 bases between them. This CDR3 contains 13 residues. CDR3 sequence: CASSQETGEKLFF. In nucleotides, the CDR3 is TGCGCCAGCAGCCAAGAGACGGGTGAAAAACTGTTTTTT.

The chain has TRBV5-6 and TRBJ1-5; D might be TRBD1 (5 bases). The CDR3 is 13 residues long. CDR1 and CDR2 (germline): SGHDT, YYEEEE. V dropped 6 bases and J dropped 9 bases, with 16 bases sitting between them. The CDR3 coding sequence is TGTGCCAGCATCGGGGGTGTAGCCTCGCCCCAGCATTTT. Translation: CASIGGVASPQHF.

V usage is TRBV19 and J usage is TRBJ2-3; 7 bases are shared with TRBD1. CDR3 length equals 15 residues. V lost 3 bases, J lost 4 bases, and 7 bases stayed unmatched. Germline CDR1 LNHDA, CDR2 SQIVND (reference sequence). CDR3 sequence: CASSIGGRGSDTQYF. CDR3 DNA sequence: TGTGCCAGTAGTATCGGCGGCAGGGGGTCAGATACGCAGTATTTT.

This clone was counted only a few times. The V gene is TRBV18, the J gene TRBJ1-5; D not certain. V gave up 3 bases and J gave up 5 bases, with 8 bases separating them. Germline V CDR1 and CDR2: KGHSH, LQKENI. The CDR3 contains 13 residues. The CDR3: CASSPMEDQPQHF. The CDR3 DNA reads as TGTGCCAGCTCACCCATGGAGGATCAGCCCCAGCATTTT.

This rearrangement joins TRBV7-3 to TRBJ2-2; the D gene is possibly TRBD1 (6 bases). The V end lost 2 bases, the J end lost 4 bases, and 14 bases lay between the germline ends. From germline, CDR1 is SGHTA and CDR2 FQGTGA. CDR3 size: 16 residues. The CDR3 loop is CASSLSGAPGTGELFF. CDR3 coding DNA: TGTGCCAGCAGCTTATCAGGGGCCCCGGGCACCGGGGAGCTGTTTTTT.

The chain has TRBV2 and TRBJ1-1; unclear D gene. V shed 7 bases and J shed 10 bases, with 19 bases lying between them. CDR1 is SNHLY and CDR2 is FYNNEI in the germline V gene. The length of the CDR3 is 13 residues. For the CDR3, the DNA is TGTGCCAGCATTGGGAGCAGGAGCGGCGGAGCTTTCTTT. Translated, it gives CASIGSRSGGAFF.

Remarks on this clone: This specimen includes other DNA sequences encoding the same CDR3. This rearrangement joins TRBV9 to TRBJ2-7; TRBD2 aligns across 9 bases. The germline V gene encodes CDR1 SGDLS and CDR2 YYNGEE. Losses at the gene ends were 0 bases for V and 5 bases for J; bases not matched to a gene: 3. The CDR3 totals 14 residues. The CDR3 DNA follows: TGTGCCAGCAGCGTAGGCGGGAGGGGCGACGAGCAGTACTTC. It is translated as CASSVGGRGDEQYF.

The chain is built from TRBV5-1 and TRBJ2-3; D remains unclear. Germline V lookup: CDR1 SGHRS, CDR2 YFSETQ. The CDR3 runs 13 residues. V was trimmed by 7 bases and J by 5 bases, leaving 14 bases between them. The chain's CDR3 is CASARGSGDTQYF. The CDR3 nucleotides read TGCGCCAGCGCCCGAGGTTCGGGAGATACGCAGTATTTT.

The sample holds a few counts of this clone. The chain employs TRBV10-3 and TRBJ1-5; a possible D gene is TRBD1 (6 bases). V lost 3 bases to trimming and J lost 4 bases, with 10 bases between them. The CDR3 consists of 14 residues. Germline CDR1 reads ENHRY; CDR2 reads SYGVKD. The CDR3 reads CAISEQGRNQPQHF. The DNA for the CDR3 is TGTGCCATCAGTGAACAGGGAAGGAATCAGCCCCAGCATTTT.

V gene TRBV10-3 combines with J gene TRBJ1-1, with TRBD1 matching over 8 bases. Germline assignment: CDR1 ENHRY and CDR2 SYGVKD. V lost 6 bases to trimming and J lost 4 bases; unmatched junction nucleotides: 10. The CDR3 length is 15 residues. CDR3 in DNA: TGTGCCATCAGATCCATCAGTGGACAGGGCACTGAAGCTTTCTTT. Its protein product is CAIRSISGQGTEAFF.

This clone was observed once. The chain employs TRBV5-4 and TRBJ1-2; 7 bases line up with TRBD1. The CDR3 is 14 residues long. Germline V gene data show CDR1 as SGHNT and CDR2 as YYREEE (reference sequence). With V trimmed by 3 bases and J by 4 bases, 6 bases remained unmatched. CDR3 amino acids: CASSSTGKSYGYTF. The CDR3 nucleotides are TGTGCCAGCAGCTCGACAGGGAAAAGCTATGGCTACACCTTC.

CDR3 bases: TGTGCCAGCAGTGAAGCAGGGGAACTGCTCAATGAGCAGTTCTTC. This gives the protein CASSEAGELLNEQFF. The rearrangement uses TRBV2 and TRBJ2-1; the D gene is possibly TRBD1 (5 bases). Trimming took off 0 bases at V and 6 bases at J, with 12 bases between the two ends. CDR3 size: 15 residues. The germline V gene encodes CDR1 SNHLY and CDR2 FYNNEI.

The V gene is TRBV7-2, the J gene TRBJ2-5, with 7 bases matching TRBD2. V gave up 2 bases and J gave up 7 bases; unmatched junction bases: 10. CDR1 is SGHTA and CDR2 is FQGNSA in the germline V gene. The CDR3 contains 15 residues. The chain's CDR3 is CASSLSSGGRGTQYF. The DNA of the CDR3 is TGTGCCAGCAGCTTATCATCGGGGGGAAGAGGGACCCAGTACTTC.

The rearrangement links TRBV6-2 or TRBV6-3 to TRBJ2-5, with a weak D call TRBD2 (5 bases). V lost 4 bases and J lost 5, with 17 bases in between. The CDR3 spans 15 residues. Germline V gene sequence: CDR1 MNHEY, CDR2 SVGEGT. The CDR3 DNA reads TGTGCCAGCAGTTTAAGCGGTCTCTCCGGCGAGACCCAGTACTTC. The encoded protein is CASSLSGLSGETQYF.

The CDR3 DNA follows: TGTGCCAGCAGCTTAGTATCAGGGGGGTTCGACGAGCAGTACTTC. Amino acids: CASSLVSGGFDEQYF. The genes are TRBV7-6 and TRBJ2-7, with a weak D call TRBD1 (7 bases). Trimming cost V 1 base and J 5 bases, with 15 bases left between them. Germline loops: CDR1 SGHVS, CDR2 FNYEAQ. CDR3 length: 15 residues. The full variable domain, with the rest looked up from reference TRBV7-6 and TRBJ2-7, is GAGVSQSPRYKVTKRGQDVALRCDPISGHVSLYWYRQALGQGPEFLTYFNYEAQQDKSGLPNDRFSAERPEGSISTLTIQRTEQRDSAMYRCASSLVSGGFDEQYFGPGTRLTVT.

This sequence joins TRBV5-5 and TRBJ1-2; D gene unclear. Germline loops: CDR1 SGHKS, CDR2 YYEKEE (reference sequence). V dropped 1 base and J dropped 5 bases, with 9 bases sitting between them. The CDR3 spans 13 residues. The CDR3 region is CASSLSGGYGYTF. The CDR3 DNA sequence: TGTGCCAGCAGCTTGTCGGGAGGGTATGGCTACACCTTC.